Listed here is a single TCR beta chain. V lost 0 bases and J lost 7; bases outside the gene matches: 9. CDR3 length: 17 residues. Germline loops: CDR1 SGHNT, CDR2 YYREEE (reference sequence). This entry comes from a study of blood T cell repertoires in COVID-19. As for the study in general: Spain, Italy and the United States supplied samples that represented acute and convalescent COVID-19. The cDNA or gDNA used as material had been derived from T cells, B-cell-depleted T cells, or PBMCs.

Authors' methods: Amplification from reference gene primers served as the basis for estimated nucleated cell counts. TCRdb keeps only in-frame clones here, not all; method: immunoSEQ multiplex PCR. The V and J calls and clone size come from that table; D and trimming were worked out from the DNA. The sample has about 130,000 clones; over 75% are singletons. Input material: peripheral blood. The chain carries TRBV5-4 and TRBJ1-5; 11 nucleotides match TRBD1. The source is a man older than 75 with active or convalescent COVID-19. The CDR3 sequence: CASSLAVGQGGMQPQHF. The CDR3 nucleotides are TGTGCCAGCAGCTTGGCCGTGGGACAGGGGGGAATGCAGCCCCAGCATTTT.